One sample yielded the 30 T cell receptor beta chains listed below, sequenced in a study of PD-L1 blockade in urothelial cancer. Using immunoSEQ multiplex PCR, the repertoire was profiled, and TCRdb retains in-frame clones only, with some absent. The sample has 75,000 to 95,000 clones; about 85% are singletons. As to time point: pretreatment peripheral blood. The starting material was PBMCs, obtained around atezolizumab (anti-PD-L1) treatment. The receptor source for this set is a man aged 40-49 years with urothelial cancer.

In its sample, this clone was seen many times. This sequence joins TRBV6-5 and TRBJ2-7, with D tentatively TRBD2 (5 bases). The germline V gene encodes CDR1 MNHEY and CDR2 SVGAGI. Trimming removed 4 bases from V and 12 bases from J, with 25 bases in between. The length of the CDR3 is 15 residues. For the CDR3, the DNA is TGTGCCAGCAGTTTCGAGCGTGGCGGGCCTCAAGTGTTGTACTTC. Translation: CASSFERGGPQVLYF.

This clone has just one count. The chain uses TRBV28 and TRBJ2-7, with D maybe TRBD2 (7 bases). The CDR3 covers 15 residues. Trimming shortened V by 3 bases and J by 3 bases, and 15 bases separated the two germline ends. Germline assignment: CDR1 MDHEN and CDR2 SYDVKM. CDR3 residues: CASSLGGQGNYEQYF. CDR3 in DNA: TGTGCCAGCAGTTTGGGAGGGCAGGGGAACTACGAGCAGTACTTC.

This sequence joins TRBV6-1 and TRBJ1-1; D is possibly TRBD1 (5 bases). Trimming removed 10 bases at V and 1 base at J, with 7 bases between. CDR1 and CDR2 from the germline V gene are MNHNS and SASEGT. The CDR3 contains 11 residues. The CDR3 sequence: CATGRNTEAFF. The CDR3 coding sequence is TGTGCCACAGGGCGGAACACTGAAGCTTTCTTT.

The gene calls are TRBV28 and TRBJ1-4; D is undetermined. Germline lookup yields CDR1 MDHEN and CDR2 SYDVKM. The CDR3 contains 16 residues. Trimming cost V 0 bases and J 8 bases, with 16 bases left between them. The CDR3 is CASSLCSRTADEKLFF. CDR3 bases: TGTGCCAGCAGTTTATGCAGCCGAACAGCCGACGAAAAACTGTTTTTT.

This CDR3 is CASSQDLWSLDNYQPQHF. CDR3 nucleotide sequence: TGCGCCAGCAGCCAAGATCTCTGGTCTCTGGACAACTACCAGCCCCAGCATTTT. The rearrangement joins TRBV4-1 to TRBJ1-5, with D possibly TRBD1 on 5 matching bases. The V gene's germline CDR1 is MGHRA and CDR2 YSYEKL. The CDR3 extends over 18 amino acids. Trimming removed 0 bases from V and 7 bases from J, with 22 bases in between.

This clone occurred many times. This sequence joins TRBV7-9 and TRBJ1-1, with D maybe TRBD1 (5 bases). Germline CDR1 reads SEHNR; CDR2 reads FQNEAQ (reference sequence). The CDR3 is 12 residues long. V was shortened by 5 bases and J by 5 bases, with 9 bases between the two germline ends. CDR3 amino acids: CASSPGQTEAFF. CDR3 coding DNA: TGTGCCAGCAGCCCAGGGCAGACTGAAGCTTTCTTT.

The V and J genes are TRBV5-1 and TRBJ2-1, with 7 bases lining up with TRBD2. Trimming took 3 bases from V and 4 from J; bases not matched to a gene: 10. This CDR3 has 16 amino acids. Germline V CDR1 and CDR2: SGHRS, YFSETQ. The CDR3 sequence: CASSSGLERGYNEQFF. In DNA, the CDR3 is TGCGCCAGCAGCTCCGGTTTGGAGCGGGGTTACAATGAGCAGTTCTTC.

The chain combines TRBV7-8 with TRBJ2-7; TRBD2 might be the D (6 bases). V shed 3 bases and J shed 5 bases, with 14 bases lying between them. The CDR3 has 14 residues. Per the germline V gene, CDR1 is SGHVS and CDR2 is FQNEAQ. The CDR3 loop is CASSFILAINEQYF. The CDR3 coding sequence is TGTGCCAGCAGCTTCATTCTAGCGATCAACGAGCAGTACTTC.

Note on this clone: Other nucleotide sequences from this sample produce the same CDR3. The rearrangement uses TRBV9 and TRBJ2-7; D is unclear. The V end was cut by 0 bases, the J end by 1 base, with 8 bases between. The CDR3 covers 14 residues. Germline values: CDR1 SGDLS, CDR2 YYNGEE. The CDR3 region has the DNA TGTGCCAGCAGCGTAGGCGGTTATTCCTACGAGCAGTACTTC. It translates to CASSVGGYSYEQYF. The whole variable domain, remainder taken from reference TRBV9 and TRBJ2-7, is DSGVTQTPKHLITATGQRVTLRCSPRSGDLSVYWYQQSLDQGLQFLIQYYNGEERAKGNILERFSAQQFPDLHSELNLSSLELGDSALYFCASSVGGYSYEQYFGPGTRLTVT.

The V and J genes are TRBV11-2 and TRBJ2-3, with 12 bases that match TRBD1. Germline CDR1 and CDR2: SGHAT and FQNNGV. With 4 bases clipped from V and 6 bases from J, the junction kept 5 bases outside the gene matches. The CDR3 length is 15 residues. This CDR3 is CASSSGTGGFDTQYF. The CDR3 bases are TGTGCCAGCAGCTCCGGGACAGGGGGCTTTGATACGCAGTATTTT. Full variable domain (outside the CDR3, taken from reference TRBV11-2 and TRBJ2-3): EAGVAQSPRYKIIEKRQSVAFWCNPISGHATLYWYQQILGQGPKLLIQFQNNGVVDDSQLPKDRFSAERLKGVDSTLKIQPAKLEDSAVYLCASSSGTGGFDTQYFGPGTRLTVL.

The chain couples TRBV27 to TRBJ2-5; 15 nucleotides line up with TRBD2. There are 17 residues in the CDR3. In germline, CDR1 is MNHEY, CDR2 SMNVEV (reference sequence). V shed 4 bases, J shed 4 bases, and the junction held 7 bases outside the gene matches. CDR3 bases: TGTGCCAGCAGTTCCCGGACTAGCGGGAGGGCATCAGAGACCCAGTACTTC. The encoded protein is CASSSRTSGRASETQYF.

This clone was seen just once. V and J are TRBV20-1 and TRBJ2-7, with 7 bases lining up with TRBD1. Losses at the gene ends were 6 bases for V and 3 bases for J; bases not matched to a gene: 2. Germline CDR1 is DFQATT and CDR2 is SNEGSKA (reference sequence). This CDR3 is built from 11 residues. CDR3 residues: CSATGDYEQYF. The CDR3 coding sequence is TGCAGTGCCACAGGGGACTACGAGCAGTACTTC.

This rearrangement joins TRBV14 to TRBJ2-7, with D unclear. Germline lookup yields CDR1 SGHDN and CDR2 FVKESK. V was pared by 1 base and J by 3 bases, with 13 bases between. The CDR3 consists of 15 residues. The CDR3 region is CASSQGFTLIYEQYF. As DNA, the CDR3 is TGTGCCAGCAGCCAAGGGTTTACCCTAATCTACGAGCAGTACTTC.

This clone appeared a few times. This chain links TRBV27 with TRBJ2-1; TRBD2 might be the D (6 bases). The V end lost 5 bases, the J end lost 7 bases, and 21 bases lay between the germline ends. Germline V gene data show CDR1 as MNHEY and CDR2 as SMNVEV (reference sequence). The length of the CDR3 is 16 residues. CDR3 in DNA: TGTGCCAGCAGTCCGTCTTGGGCGGGAAAGGGTAATGAGCAGTTCTTC. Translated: CASSPSWAGKGNEQFF.

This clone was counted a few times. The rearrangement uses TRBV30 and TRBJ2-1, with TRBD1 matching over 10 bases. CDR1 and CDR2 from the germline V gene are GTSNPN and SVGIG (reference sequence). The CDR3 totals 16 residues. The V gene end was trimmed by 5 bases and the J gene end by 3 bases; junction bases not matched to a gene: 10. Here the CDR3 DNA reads TGTGCCTGGGAAAGGAGTGGACAGGGGGGCTACAATGAGCAGTTCTTC. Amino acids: CAWERSGQGGYNEQFF.

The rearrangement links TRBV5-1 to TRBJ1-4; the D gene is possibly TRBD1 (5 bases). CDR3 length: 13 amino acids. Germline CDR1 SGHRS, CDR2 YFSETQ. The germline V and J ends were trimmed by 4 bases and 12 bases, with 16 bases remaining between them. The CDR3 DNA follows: TGCGCCAGCAGCGACTTGGGGCCTCAGCAACTGTTTTTT. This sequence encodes CASSDLGPQQLFF.

This chain's CDR3 is CASSTGQRPNYGYTF. CDR3 nucleotides: TGTGCCAGCAGCACAGGCCAGAGGCCTAACTATGGCTACACCTTC. The J gene is TRBJ1-2, the V gene TRBV9, with D possibly TRBD1 on 5 matching bases. The germline CDR1 and CDR2 sequences are SGDLS and YYNGEE. Trimming took 4 bases from V and 0 from J, leaving 13 bases between them. The CDR3 has 15 residues.

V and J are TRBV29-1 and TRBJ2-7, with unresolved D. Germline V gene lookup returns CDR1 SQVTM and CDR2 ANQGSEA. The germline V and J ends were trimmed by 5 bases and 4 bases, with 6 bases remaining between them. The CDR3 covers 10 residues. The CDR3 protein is CSVREYEQYF. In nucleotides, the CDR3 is TGCAGCGTTCGCGAGTACGAGCAGTACTTC.

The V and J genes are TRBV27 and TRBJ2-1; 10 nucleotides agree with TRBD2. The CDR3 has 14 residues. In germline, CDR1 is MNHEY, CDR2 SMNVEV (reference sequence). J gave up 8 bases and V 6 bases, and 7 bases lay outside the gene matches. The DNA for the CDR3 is TGTGCCAGCAGCCCCGTCCTAGCGGGGGATGAGCAGTTCTTC. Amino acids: CASSPVLAGDEQFF.

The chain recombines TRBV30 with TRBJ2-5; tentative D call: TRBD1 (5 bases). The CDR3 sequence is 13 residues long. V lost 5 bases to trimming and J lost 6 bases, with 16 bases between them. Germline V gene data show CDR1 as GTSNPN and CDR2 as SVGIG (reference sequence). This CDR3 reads CAWRLGVRQTQYF. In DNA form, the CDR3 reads TGTGCCTGGCGTTTAGGGGTTAGGCAGACCCAGTACTTC.

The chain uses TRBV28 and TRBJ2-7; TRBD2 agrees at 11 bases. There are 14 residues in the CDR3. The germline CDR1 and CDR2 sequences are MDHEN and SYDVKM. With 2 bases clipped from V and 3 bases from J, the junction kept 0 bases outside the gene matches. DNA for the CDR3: TGTGCCAGCAGTTTAGGGACTAGCGGCTACGAGCAGTACTTC. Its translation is CASSLGTSGYEQYF.

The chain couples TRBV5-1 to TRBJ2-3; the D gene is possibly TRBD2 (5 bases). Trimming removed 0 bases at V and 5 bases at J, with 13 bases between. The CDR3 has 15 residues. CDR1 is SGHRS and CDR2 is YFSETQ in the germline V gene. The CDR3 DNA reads TGCGCCAGCAGCTTGGGAGGGTGGTCAGAAGATACGCAGTATTTT. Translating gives CASSLGGWSEDTQYF.

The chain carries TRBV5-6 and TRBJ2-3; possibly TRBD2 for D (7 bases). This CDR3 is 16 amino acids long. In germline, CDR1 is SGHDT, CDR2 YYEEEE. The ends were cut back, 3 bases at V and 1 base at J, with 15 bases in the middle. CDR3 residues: CASSWGWGGGTDTQYF. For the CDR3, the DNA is TGTGCCAGCAGCTGGGGGTGGGGGGGCGGCACAGATACGCAGTATTTT.

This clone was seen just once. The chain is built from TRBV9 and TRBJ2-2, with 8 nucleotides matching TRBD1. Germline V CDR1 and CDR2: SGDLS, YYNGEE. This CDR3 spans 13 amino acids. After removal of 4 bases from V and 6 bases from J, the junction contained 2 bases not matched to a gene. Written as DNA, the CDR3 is TGTGCCAGCAGCAGGACAGGGTCCGGGGAGCTGTTTTTT. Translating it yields CASSRTGSGELFF. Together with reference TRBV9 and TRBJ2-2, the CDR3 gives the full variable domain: DSGVTQTPKHLITATGQRVTLRCSPRSGDLSVYWYQQSLDQGLQFLIQYYNGEERAKGNILERFSAQQFPDLHSELNLSSLELGDSALYFCASSRTGSGELFFGEGSRLTVL.

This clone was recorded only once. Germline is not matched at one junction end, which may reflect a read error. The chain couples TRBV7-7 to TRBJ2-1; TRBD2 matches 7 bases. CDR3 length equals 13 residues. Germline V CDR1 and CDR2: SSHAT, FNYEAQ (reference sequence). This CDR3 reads CASSLGRGGEQFF. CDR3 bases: TGTGCTAGCAGCTTAGGGAGGGGCGGTGAGCAGTTCTTC.

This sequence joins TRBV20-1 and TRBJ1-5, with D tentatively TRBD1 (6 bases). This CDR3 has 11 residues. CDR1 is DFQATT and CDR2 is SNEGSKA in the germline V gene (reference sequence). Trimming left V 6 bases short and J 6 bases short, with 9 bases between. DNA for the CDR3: TGCAGTGCAGGGGGGGCTCAGCCCCAGCATTTT. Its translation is CSAGGAQPQHF.

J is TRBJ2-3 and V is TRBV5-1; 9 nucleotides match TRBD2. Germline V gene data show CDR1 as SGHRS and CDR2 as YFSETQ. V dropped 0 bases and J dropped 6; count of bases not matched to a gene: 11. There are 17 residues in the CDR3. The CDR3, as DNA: TGCGCCAGCAGCTTGGTCTCGGCGGGAGGGCCACTGGATACGCAGTATTTT. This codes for CASSLVSAGGPLDTQYF.

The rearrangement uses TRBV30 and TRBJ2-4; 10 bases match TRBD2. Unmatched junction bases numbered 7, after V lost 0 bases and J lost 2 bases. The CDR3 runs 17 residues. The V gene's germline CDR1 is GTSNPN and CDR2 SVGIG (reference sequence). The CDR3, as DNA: TGTGCCTGGAGTGTACTAGGACTAGCGGACTCCAAAAACATTCAGTACTTC. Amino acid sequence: CAWSVLGLADSKNIQYF.

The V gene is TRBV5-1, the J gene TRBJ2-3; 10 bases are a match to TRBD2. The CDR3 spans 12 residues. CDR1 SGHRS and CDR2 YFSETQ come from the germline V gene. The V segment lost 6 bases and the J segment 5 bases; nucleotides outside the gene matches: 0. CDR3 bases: TGCGCCAGCACTAGCGGGAGAGATACGCAGTATTTT. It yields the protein CASTSGRDTQYF.

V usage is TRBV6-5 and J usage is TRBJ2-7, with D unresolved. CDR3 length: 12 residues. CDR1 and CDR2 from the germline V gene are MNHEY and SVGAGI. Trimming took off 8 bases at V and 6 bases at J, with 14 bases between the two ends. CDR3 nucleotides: TGTGCCAGCTACAAACCTCCTGGCGAGCAGTACTTC. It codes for CASYKPPGEQYF.